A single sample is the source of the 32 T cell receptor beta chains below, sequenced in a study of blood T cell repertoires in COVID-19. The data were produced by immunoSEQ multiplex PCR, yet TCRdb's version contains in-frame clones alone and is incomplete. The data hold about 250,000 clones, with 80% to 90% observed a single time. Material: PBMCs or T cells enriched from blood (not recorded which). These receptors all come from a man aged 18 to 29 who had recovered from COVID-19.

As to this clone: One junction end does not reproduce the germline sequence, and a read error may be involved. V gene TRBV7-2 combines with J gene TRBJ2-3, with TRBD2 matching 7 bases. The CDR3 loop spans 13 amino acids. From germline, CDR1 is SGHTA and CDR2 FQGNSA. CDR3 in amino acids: CASSVAAERGQYF. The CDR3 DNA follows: TGTGCCAGCAGCGTAGCGGCGGAGCGGGGGCAGTATTTT. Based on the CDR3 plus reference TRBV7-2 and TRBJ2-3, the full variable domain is GAGVSQSPSNKVTEKGKDVELRCDPISGHTALYWYRQSLGQGLEFLIYFQGNSAPDKSGLPSDRFSAERTGGSVSTLTIQRTQQEDSAVYLCASSVAAERGQYFGPGTRLTVL.

The CDR3 region is CATGHTISSYNEQFF. The CDR3 DNA sequence: TGTGCCACTGGCCACACTATTAGCTCCTACAATGAGCAGTTCTTC. The chain recombines TRBV19 with TRBJ2-1; unclear D gene. CDR1 and CDR2 from the germline V gene are LNHDA and SQIVND (reference sequence). This CDR3 region has 15 residues. Trimming removed 10 bases from V and 0 bases from J, with 16 bases in between.

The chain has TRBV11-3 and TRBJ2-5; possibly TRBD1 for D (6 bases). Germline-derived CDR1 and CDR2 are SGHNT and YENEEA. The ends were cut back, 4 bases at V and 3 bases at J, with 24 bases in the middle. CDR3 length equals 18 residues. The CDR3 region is CASSSRAPRTVSKETQYF. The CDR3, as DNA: TGTGCCAGCAGCTCTCGGGCACCTCGGACAGTTTCAAAAGAGACCCAGTACTTC.

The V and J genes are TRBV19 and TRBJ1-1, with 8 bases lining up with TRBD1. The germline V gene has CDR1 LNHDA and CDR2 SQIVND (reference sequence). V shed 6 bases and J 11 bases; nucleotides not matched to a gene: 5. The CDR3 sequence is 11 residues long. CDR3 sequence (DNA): TGTGCCAGTAGGCGGACAGGGTCGGCTTTCTTT. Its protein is CASRRTGSAFF.

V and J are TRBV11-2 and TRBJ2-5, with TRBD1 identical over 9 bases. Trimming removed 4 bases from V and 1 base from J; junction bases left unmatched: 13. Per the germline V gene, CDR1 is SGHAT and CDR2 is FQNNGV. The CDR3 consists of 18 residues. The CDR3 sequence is CASSSPGQGVGAQETQYF. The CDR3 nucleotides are TGTGCCAGCAGCTCGCCGGGACAGGGAGTTGGGGCCCAAGAGACCCAGTACTTC.

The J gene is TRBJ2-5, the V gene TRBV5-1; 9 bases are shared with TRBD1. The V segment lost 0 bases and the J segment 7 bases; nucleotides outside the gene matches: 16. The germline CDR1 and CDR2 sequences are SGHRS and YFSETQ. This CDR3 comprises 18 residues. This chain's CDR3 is CASSLDPATGGPRGTQYF. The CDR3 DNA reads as TGCGCCAGCAGCTTGGATCCCGCTACAGGGGGCCCTCGGGGGACCCAGTACTTC.

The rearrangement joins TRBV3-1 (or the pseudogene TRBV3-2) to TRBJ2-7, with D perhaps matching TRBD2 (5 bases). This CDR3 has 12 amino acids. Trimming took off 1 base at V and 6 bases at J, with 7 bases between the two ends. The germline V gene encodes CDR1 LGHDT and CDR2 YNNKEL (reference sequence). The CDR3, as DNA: TGTGCCAGCAGCCAAGGGGCGGGCGAGCAGTACTTC. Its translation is CASSQGAGEQYF.

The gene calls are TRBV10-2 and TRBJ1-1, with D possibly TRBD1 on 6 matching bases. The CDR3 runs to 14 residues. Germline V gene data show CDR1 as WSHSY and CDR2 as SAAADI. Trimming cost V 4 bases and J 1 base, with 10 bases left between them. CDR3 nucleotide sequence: TGCGCCAGCAGTGTTGGCAGGGGGAACACTGAAGCTTTCTTT. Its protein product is CASSVGRGNTEAFF.

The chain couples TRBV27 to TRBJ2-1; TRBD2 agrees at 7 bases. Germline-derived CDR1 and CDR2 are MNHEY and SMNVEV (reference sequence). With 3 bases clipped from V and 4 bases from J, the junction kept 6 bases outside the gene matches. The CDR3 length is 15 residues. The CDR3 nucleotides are TGTGCCAGCAGTTTCTTGACTAGCCGATACAATGAGCAGTTCTTC. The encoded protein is CASSFLTSRYNEQFF.

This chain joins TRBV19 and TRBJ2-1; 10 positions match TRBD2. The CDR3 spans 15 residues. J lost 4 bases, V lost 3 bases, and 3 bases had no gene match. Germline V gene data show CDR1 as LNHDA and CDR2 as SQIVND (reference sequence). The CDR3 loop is CASSIGTSAYNEQFF. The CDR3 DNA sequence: TGTGCCAGTAGTATCGGGACTAGCGCATACAATGAGCAGTTCTTC.

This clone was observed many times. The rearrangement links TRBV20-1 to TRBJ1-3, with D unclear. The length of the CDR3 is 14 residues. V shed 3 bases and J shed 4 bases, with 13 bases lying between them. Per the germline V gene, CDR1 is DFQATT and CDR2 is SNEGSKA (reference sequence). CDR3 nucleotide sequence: TGCAGTGCTAGTGAACCTCGGAGGGGAAACACCATATATTTT. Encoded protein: CSASEPRRGNTIYF.

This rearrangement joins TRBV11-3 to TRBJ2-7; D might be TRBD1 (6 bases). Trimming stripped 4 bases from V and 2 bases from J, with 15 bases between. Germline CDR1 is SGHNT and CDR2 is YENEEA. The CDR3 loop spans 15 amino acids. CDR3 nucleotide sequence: TGTGCCAGCAGCTCACCCTTTAGACAGGCCTACGAGCAGTACTTC. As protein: CASSSPFRQAYEQYF.

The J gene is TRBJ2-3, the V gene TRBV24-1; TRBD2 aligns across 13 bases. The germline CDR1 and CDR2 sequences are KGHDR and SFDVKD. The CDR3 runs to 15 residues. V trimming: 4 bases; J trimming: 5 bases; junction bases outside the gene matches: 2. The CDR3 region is CATSDWTSGGDTQYF. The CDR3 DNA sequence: TGTGCCACCAGTGACTGGACTAGCGGGGGAGATACGCAGTATTTT.

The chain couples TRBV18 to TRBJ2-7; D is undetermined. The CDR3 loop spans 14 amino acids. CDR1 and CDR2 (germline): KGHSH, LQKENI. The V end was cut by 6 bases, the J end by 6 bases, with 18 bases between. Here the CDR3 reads CASSPDLLFGEQYF. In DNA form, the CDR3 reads TGTGCCAGCTCCCCAGATCTACTGTTTGGCGAGCAGTACTTC.

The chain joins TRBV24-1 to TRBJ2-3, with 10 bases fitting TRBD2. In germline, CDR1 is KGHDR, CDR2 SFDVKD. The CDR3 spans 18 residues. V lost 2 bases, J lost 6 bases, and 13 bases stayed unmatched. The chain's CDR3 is CATSDWKGSGRATDTQYF. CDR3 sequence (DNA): TGTGCCACCAGTGATTGGAAAGGAAGCGGGAGGGCCACGGATACGCAGTATTTT.

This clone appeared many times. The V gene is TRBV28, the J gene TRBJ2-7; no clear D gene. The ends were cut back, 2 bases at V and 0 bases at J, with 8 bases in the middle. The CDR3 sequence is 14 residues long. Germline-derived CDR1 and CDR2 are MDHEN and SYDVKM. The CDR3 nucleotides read TGTGCCAGCAGTTTAGCACAGCCCTCCTACGAGCAGTACTTC. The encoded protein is CASSLAQPSYEQYF.

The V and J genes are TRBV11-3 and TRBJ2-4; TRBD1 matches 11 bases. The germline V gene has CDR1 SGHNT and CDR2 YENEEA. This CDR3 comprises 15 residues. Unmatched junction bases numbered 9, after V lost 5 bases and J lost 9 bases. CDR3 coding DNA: TGTGCCAGCAGCGAGCACCCCGGGACAGGGGGCATTCAGTACTTC. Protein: CASSEHPGTGGIQYF.

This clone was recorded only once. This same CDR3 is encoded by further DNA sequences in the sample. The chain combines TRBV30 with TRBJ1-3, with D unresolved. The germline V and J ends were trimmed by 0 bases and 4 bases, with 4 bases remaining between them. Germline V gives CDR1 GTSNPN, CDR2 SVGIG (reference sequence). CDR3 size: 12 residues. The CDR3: CAWSVSGNTIYF. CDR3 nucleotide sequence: TGTGCCTGGAGTGTGTCGGGAAACACCATATATTTT.

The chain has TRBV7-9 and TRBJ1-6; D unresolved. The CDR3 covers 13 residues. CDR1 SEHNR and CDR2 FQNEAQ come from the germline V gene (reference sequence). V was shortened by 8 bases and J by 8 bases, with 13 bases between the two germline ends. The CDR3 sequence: CASGPGSHSPLHF. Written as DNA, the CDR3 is TGTGCCAGCGGACCGGGGTCCCATTCACCCCTCCACTTT. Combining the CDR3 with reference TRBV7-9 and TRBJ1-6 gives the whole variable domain DTGVSQNPRHKITKRGQNVTFRCDPISEHNRLYWYRQTLGQGPEFLTYFQNEAQLEKSRLLSDRFSAERPKGSFSTLEIQRTEQGDSAMYLCASGPGSHSPLHFGNGTRLTVT.

CDR3 region: CASSNPGQGGYAFF. CDR3 nucleotides: TGTGCCAGCAGCAACCCCGGACAGGGGGGTTATGCTTTCTTT. The chain joins TRBV5-6 to TRBJ1-1, with TRBD1 matching 10 bases. The length of the CDR3 is 14 residues. In germline, CDR1 is SGHDT, CDR2 YYEEEE. V lost 4 bases to trimming and J lost 11 bases; unmatched junction nucleotides: 11.

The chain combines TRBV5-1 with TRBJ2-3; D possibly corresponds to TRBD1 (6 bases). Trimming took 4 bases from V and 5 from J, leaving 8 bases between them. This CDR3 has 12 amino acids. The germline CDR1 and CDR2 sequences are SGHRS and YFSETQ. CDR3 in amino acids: CASSVQGDTQYF. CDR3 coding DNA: TGCGCCAGCAGCGTACAGGGAGATACGCAGTATTTT.

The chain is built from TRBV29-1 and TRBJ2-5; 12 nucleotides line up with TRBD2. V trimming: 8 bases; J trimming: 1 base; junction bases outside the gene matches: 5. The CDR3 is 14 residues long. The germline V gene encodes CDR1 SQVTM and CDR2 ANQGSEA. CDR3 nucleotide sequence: TGCAGCATAACTAGCGGGAGGACCCAAGAGACCCAGTACTTC. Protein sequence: CSITSGRTQETQYF.

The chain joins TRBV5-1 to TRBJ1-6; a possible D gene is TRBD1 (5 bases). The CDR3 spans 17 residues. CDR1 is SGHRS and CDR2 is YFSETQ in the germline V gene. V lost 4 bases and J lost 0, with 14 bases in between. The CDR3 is CASSRDSLSSYNSPLHF. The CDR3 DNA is TGCGCCAGCAGCCGAGACAGCCTCAGCTCCTATAATTCACCCCTCCACTTT.

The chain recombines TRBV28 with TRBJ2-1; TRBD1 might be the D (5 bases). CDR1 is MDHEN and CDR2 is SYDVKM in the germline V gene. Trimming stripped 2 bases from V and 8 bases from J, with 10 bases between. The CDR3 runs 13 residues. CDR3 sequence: CASSLGAEDEQFF. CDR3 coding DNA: TGTGCCAGCAGTTTAGGGGCAGAGGATGAGCAGTTCTTC.

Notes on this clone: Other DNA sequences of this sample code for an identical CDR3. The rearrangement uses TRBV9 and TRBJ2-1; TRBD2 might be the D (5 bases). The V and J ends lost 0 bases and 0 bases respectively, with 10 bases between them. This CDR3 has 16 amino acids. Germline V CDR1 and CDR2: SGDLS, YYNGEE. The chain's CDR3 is CASSVGSSGSYNEQFF. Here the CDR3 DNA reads TGTGCCAGCAGCGTAGGGTCCAGCGGCTCCTACAATGAGCAGTTCTTC. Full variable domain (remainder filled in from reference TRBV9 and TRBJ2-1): DSGVTQTPKHLITATGQRVTLRCSPRSGDLSVYWYQQSLDQGLQFLIQYYNGEERAKGNILERFSAQQFPDLHSELNLSSLELGDSALYFCASSVGSSGSYNEQFFGPGTRLTVL.

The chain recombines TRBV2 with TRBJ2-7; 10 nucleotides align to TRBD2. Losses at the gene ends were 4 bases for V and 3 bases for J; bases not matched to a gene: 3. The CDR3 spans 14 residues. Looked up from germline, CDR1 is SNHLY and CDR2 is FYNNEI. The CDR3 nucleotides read TGTGCCAGCAGTGCCGGACTAGCGGACTACGAGCAGTACTTC. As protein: CASSAGLADYEQYF.

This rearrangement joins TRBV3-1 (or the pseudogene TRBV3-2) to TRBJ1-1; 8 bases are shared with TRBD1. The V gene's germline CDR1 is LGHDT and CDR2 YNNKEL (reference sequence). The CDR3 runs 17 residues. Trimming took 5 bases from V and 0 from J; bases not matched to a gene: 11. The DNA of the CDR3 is TGTGCCAGCAGCTTTCGGCAGGGGGCGGATTTGAACACTGAAGCTTTCTTT. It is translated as CASSFRQGADLNTEAFF.

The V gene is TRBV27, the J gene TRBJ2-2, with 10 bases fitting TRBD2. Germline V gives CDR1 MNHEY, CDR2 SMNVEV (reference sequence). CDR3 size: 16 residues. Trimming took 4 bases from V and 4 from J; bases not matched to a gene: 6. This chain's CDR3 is CASSYGASGSTGELFF. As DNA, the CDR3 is TGTGCCAGCAGTTATGGGGCTAGCGGGAGCACCGGGGAGCTGTTTTTT.

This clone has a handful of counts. CDR3 nucleotides: TGTGCCAGCAGGGCCCGGGGAGGCCGCACAGATACGCAGTATTTT. Translated: CASRARGGRTDTQYF. The rearrangement joins TRBV27 to TRBJ2-3; D is perhaps TRBD2 (6 bases). V dropped 6 bases and J dropped 1 base, with 14 bases sitting between them. CDR1 MNHEY and CDR2 SMNVEV come from the germline V gene (reference sequence). This CDR3 region has 15 residues.

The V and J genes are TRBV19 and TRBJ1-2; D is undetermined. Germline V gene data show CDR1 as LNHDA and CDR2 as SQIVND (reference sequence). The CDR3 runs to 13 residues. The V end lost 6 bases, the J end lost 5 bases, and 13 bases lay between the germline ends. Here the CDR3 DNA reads TGTGCCAGTAGGCCTCCAGACACGTATGGCTACACCTTC. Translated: CASRPPDTYGYTF.

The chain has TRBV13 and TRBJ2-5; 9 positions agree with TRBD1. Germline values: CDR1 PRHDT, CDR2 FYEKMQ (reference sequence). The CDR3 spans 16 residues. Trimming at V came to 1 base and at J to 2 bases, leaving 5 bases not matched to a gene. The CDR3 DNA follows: TGTGCCAGCAGCTTAGCTGGGACAGGGTCGCAAGAGACCCAGTACTTC. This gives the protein CASSLAGTGSQETQYF.

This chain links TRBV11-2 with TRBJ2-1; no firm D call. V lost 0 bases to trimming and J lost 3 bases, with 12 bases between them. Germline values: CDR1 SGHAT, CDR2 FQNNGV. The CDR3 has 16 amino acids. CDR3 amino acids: CASSLEATPYYNEQFF. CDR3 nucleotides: TGTGCCAGCAGCTTAGAGGCCACCCCATACTACAATGAGCAGTTCTTC. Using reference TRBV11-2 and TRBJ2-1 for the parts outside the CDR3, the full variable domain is EAGVAQSPRYKIIEKRQSVAFWCNPISGHATLYWYQQILGQGPKLLIQFQNNGVVDDSQLPKDRFSAERLKGVDSTLKIQPAKLEDSAVYLCASSLEATPYYNEQFFGPGTRLTVL.